Below, one T cell receptor (beta chain) is given with its context. Its antigen is not yet known. Base qualities are not at hand, and no much larger clone is one base apart. Participants in the prospective study were aged roughly 18 to 100 years, lived in over 20 United States geographic areas, and enrolled through a virtual design. To assign participants to cohorts, the prospective study relied on clinical history that participants themselves reported in a screening survey and a study questionnaire. Exposed participants had been in contact with someone with a PCR-confirmed or clinician-diagnosed COVID-19 case within 2 weeks of study entry. Each participant in the prospective study had whole blood, serum and a nasopharyngeal or oropharyngeal swab collected by mobile phlebotomists. Over an approximately 2-month period, participants in the prospective study had the option of providing additional blood draws and questionnaires. Blood samples from the prospective study were shipped frozen or at room temperature prior to DNA extraction.

This sample stems from a study of blood T cell repertoires in COVID-19 (dated by TCRdb to the early 2020s). In the study overall: The collaborator samples originated in the United States, Italy and Spain and spanned the acute and convalescent phases of COVID-19. The material from the prospective study consisted of cDNA or gDNA derived from T cells, B-cell-depleted T cells, or PBMCs. The repertoires were released in a freely available public database meant as a resource for research on the immune response to SARS-CoV-2. Subjects who had been exposed to COVID-19, were actively infected with it, or had recovered from it provided the deeply sampled blood TCRbeta repertoires that made up the dataset. Samples came from the ongoing ImmuneRACE study (first 160 participants) plus 1,254 subjects from 6 global collaborators. Nearly every sample came with metadata listing a de-identified subject ID, COVID-19 status, age in years and sex. Where available, HLA class I and class II types were obtained from metadata supplied by the sample provider rather than from assay-based typing.

The paper's findings and limits, for the study overall: The amount of clinical and demographic metadata varied by source and participant and was provided uncurated.

TCRbeta CDR3 regions were amplified from genomic DNA using the immunoSEQ Assay, a bias-controlled multiplex PCR. Per the authors' processing: The number of nucleated cells in each sample was estimated from the amplification of reference gene primers within the assay. Sequence reads were collapsed and filtered to measure the absolute abundance of every unique TCRbeta CDR3 rearrangement. For each sample, productive Simpson clonality was calculated as the square root of Simpson's diversity index across productive rearrangements. TCRdb re-hosts the immuneACCESS table, in-frame sequences only. Its copies lack some clones; in the studies checked, an unresolved V gene accounts for under half of them, and the cause for the rest is not known. V, J and clone size are taken as reported in that table, and D and trimming were inferred from the DNA itself. A total of a few hundred thousand clones appear in this sample, approximately 84% of them only once. The ten largest make up less than 8.5% of the sample.

The specimen was PBMCs or T cells enriched from blood (not recorded which). The origin of this receptor is a woman aged 45-65 years who had been exposed to COVID-19.

The DNA sequence follows: TGTGCCAGCAGCCTGTCGACAGGCGGAAGTCAGCCCCAGCATTTT. It specifies CASSLSTGGSQPQHF. The chain couples TRBV3-1 (or the pseudogene TRBV3-2) to TRBJ1-5; the D gene is perhaps TRBD1, on 6 matching bases. Trimming at the junction amounts to 4 bases on V and 6 bases on J, and the germline ends lie 16 bases apart. CDR3 length: 15 amino acids, cysteine to phenylalanine. The retained sequence is limited to the CDR3, 45 bases, with the frame set at the first base. CDR1 and CDR2, looked up from the germline V gene (reference sequence), are LGHDT and YNNKEL.